This T cell receptor (beta chain) was found in a study of blood T cell repertoires in COVID-19. Study details: COVID-19 samples, acute and convalescent, were from the United States, Italy and Spain. The cDNA or gDNA used as material had been derived from T cells, B-cell-depleted T cells, or PBMCs.

The CDR3 totals 14 residues. The germline gives CDR1 KGHSH, CDR2 LQKENI. Trimming removed 5 bases at V and 1 base at J, with 11 bases between. Original analysis: Reference gene primer amplification in the assay estimated nucleated cell counts. Assay: immunoSEQ multiplex PCR; the TCRdb copy retains only in-frame clones and omits some. That table gives V, J and clone size, and the DNA gave D and trimming. Of 90,000 to 100,000 clones in the sample, around 80% were seen once. This receptor was identified in a man between 65 and 85 years old with acute or convalescent COVID-19. Material: peripheral blood. This chain uses TRBV18 with TRBJ1-1; no clear D. CDR3 bases: TGTGCCAGCTCATTCGCGAGATCGAACACTGAAGCTTTCTTT. Translated: CASSFARSNTEAFF.